This T cell receptor beta chain was captured in a study of breast tumors, draining lymph nodes, adjacent tissues. Study results and caveats: Most tumor T cells seemingly derive from lymph node, then expand in tumor. Luminal-like breast cancer showed significantly greater tumor-nontumor repertoire similarity than basal-like breast cancer did. Tumor repertoires ranked between lymph nodes and nontumor tissue in diversity, with V and J gene preferences.

This clonotype was detected many times. The antigen is undetermined. A single record per CDR3 protein comes from TCRdb applying MiXCR to the multiplex PCR reads. The table includes some 230,000 distinct CDR3 sequences, around 35% detected once. This CDR3 has 14 amino acids. V gave up 0 bases and J gave up 5 bases, with 8 bases separating them. CDR1 SGHDT and CDR2 YYEEEE come from the germline V gene. The lymph nodes were axillary draining lymph nodes from breast cancer patients. Sequenced: axillary lymph node tissue. The sequence derives from a female donor with breast cancer. Some clones in this sample may be carry-over from other donors' samples. The chain has TRBV5-6 and TRBJ1-4; no clear D gene. The DNA of the CDR3 is TGTGCCAGCAGCTTGGACAGTCTAAATGAAAAACTGTTTTTT. It codes for CASSLDSLNEKLFF.